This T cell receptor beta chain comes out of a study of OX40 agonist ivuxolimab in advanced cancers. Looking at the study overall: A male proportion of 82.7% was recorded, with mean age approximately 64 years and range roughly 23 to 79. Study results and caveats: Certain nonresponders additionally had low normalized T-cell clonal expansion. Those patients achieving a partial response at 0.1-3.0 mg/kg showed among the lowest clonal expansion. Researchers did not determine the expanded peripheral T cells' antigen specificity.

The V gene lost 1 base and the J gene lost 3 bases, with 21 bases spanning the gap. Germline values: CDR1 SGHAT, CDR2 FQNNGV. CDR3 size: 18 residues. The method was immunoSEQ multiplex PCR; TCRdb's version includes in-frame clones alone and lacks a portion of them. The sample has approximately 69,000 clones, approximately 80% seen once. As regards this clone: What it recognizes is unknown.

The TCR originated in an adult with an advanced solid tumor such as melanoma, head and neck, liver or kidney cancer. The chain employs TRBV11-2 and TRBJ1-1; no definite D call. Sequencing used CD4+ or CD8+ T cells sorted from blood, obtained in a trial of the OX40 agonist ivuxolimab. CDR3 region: CASSLVRYKGNDHTEAFF. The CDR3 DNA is TGTGCCAGCAGCTTAGTCCGCTACAAGGGAAATGATCACACTGAAGCTTTCTTT.